The 20 T cell receptor beta chains below all came from one sample that was sequenced in a study of blood T cell repertoires in COVID-19. The repertoire was sequenced with immunoSEQ multiplex PCR; TCRdb's copy has only in-frame clones and lacks some. The sample has over 300,000 clones; approximately 83% are singletons. Sequencing was performed on PBMCs or T cells enriched from blood (not recorded which). The receptor source for this set is a man aged 30 to 39 who had recovered from COVID-19.

CDR3 in DNA: TGCGCCAGCAGCTGGGGGGATCGGGATGAAAAACTGTTTTTT. Translated, it gives CASSWGDRDEKLFF. The chain couples TRBV5-1 to TRBJ1-4; D is possibly TRBD1 (5 bases). In germline, CDR1 is SGHRS, CDR2 YFSETQ. This CDR3 has 14 residues. V lost 3 bases and J lost 6, with 12 bases in between.

The chain couples TRBV4-1 to TRBJ1-1; weak D call: TRBD1 (6 bases). CDR3 size: 18 residues. V was shortened by 4 bases and J by 4 bases, with 25 bases between the two germline ends. Germline-derived CDR1 and CDR2 are MGHRA and YSYEKL. The CDR3 loop reads CASSLVPGQPGLGTEAFF. CDR3 nucleotide sequence: TGCGCCAGCAGCCTCGTTCCCGGACAGCCAGGGTTGGGCACTGAAGCTTTCTTT.

V is TRBV5-1 and J is TRBJ1-1; D ambiguous. Germline V CDR1 and CDR2: SGHRS, YFSETQ. The V gene lost 0 bases and the J gene lost 2 bases, with 8 bases spanning the gap. The CDR3 has 14 residues. The CDR3 loop is CASSLEAGNTEAFF. The CDR3 nucleotides are TGCGCCAGCAGCTTGGAGGCAGGTAACACTGAAGCTTTCTTT.

The chain links TRBV6-2 or TRBV6-3 to TRBJ2-3, with D perhaps matching TRBD1 (5 bases). This CDR3 has 17 residues. Germline lookup yields CDR1 MNHEY and CDR2 SVGEGT. V lost 4 bases to trimming and J lost 2 bases, with 19 bases between them. In nucleotides, the CDR3 is TGTGCCAGCAGTTGGCCTAAGGGGTACATTAACACAGATACGCAGTATTTT. As protein: CASSWPKGYINTDTQYF.

J is TRBJ2-7 and V is TRBV10-2, with 8 bases lining up with TRBD2. V lost 6 bases and J lost 6; bases outside the gene matches: 7. The V gene's germline CDR1 is WSHSY and CDR2 SAAADI. The CDR3 contains 13 residues. CDR3 loop: CASRPRTSSEQYF. The CDR3 DNA follows: TGCGCCAGCAGACCCCGGACTAGCAGCGAGCAGTACTTC.

Comment on this clone: The junction and the germline gene differ at one end; a read error may be behind it. The chain's CDR3 is CSVELTGGQGDF. DNA of the CDR3: TGCAGCGTTGAACTAACTGGGGGACAGGGAGACTTC. V and J are TRBV29-1 and TRBJ1-2; the match to TRBD1 covers 9 bases. Germline CDR1 is SQVTM and CDR2 is ANQGSEA. The CDR3 length is 12 residues.

J is TRBJ1-2 and V is TRBV30; TRBD1 is a possible D gene (5 bases). This CDR3 has 19 amino acids. In germline, CDR1 is GTSNPN, CDR2 SVGIG (reference sequence). V shed 4 bases and J shed 1 base, with 28 bases lying between them. The CDR3 spells CAWTSLQGGSLRYNYGYTF. The CDR3 DNA is TGTGCCTGGACCTCTCTCCAGGGAGGGTCTCTTAGGTATAACTATGGCTACACCTTC.

This chain connects TRBV27 to TRBJ1-5; the match to TRBD1 covers 10 bases. CDR1 is MNHEY, CDR2 SMNVEV, per germline (reference sequence). This CDR3 contains 16 residues. The V gene end was trimmed by 4 bases and the J gene end by 1 base; junction bases not matched to a gene: 4. For the CDR3, the DNA is TGTGCCAGCAGTTCGACAGGGGGCGGGAGCAATCAGCCCCAGCATTTT. Encoded protein: CASSSTGGGSNQPQHF.

The sample holds a few counts of this clone. CDR3 loop: CASSQRVLQGLYYGYTF. In DNA form, the CDR3 reads TGTGCCAGCAGCCAAAGGGTTCTACAGGGCTTGTACTATGGCTACACCTTC. The genes are TRBV14 and TRBJ1-2; the D gene is possibly TRBD1 (6 bases). V lost 2 bases to trimming and J lost 3 bases, with 19 bases between them. The CDR3 spans 17 residues. From germline, CDR1 is SGHDN and CDR2 FVKESK.

This clone was observed a single time. This chain uses TRBV2 with TRBJ2-3; a weak D match, TRBD1 (5 bases). The V and J ends lost 6 bases and 5 bases respectively, with 15 bases between them. Germline CDR1 and CDR2: SNHLY and FYNNEI. The CDR3 is 14 amino acids. For the CDR3, the DNA is TGTGCCAGCAGGGCCCGACAGCCTGGAGATACGCAGTATTTT. The encoded protein is CASRARQPGDTQYF.

This chain connects TRBV24-1 to TRBJ2-2; 12 bases match TRBD2. CDR3 length: 18 residues. V lost 2 bases and J lost 6; bases outside the gene matches: 9. Germline V CDR1 and CDR2: KGHDR, SFDVKD. The CDR3 region is CATSDSTSGGLIAGELFF. In DNA, the CDR3 is TGTGCCACCAGTGATTCGACTAGCGGGGGATTAATCGCCGGGGAGCTGTTTTTT.

V gene TRBV7-6 combines with J gene TRBJ2-3, with no clear D. The V end lost 4 bases, the J end lost 10 bases, and 12 bases lay between the germline ends. CDR3 size: 12 residues. Germline V gives CDR1 SGHVS, CDR2 FNYEAQ. CDR3 protein: CASSSQVSPQYF. The CDR3 DNA follows: TGTGCCAGCAGCTCCCAGGTTTCTCCGCAGTATTTT.

The rearrangement uses TRBV6-6 and TRBJ1-5; no clear D. CDR3 length: 12 amino acids. Germline assignment: CDR1 MNHNY and CDR2 SVGAGI (reference sequence). Trimming cost V 4 bases and J 11 bases, with 12 bases left between them. CDR3 in amino acids: CASSSHSGSQHF. The CDR3 DNA reads as TGTGCCAGCAGTTCTCACAGTGGGTCCCAGCATTTT.

The chain employs TRBV14 and TRBJ1-2; D possibly corresponds to TRBD1 (6 bases). This CDR3 has 13 residues. Germline values: CDR1 SGHDN, CDR2 FVKESK. V lost 4 bases and J 8 bases, leaving 14 bases between the germline ends. The CDR3 spells CASSPTGYRGYTF. CDR3 bases: TGTGCCAGCAGCCCCACAGGGTACCGCGGCTACACCTTC.

The CDR3 coding sequence is TGTGCCAGCCGCCGGGCAGGGGGCAGGACAGATACGCAGTATTTT. It specifies CASRRAGGRTDTQYF. The chain is built from TRBV6-5 and TRBJ2-3; 8 bases fit TRBD1. The CDR3 length is 15 residues. After removal of 8 bases from V and 3 bases from J, the junction contained 10 bases not matched to a gene. Germline V CDR1 and CDR2: MNHEY, SVGAGI.

The chain combines TRBV7-8 with TRBJ2-1; 9 bases agree with TRBD2. The CDR3 loop spans 17 amino acids. The trim removed 0 bases at V and 5 bases at J, leaving 8 bases unmatched. From germline, CDR1 is SGHVS and CDR2 FQNEAQ. CDR3 DNA: TGTGCCAGCAGCTTAGCGACGCTAGCGGGATATAACAATGAGCAGTTCTTC. Its protein product is CASSLATLAGYNNEQFF.

V and J are TRBV5-8 and TRBJ1-5; D is undetermined. This CDR3 is built from 14 residues. The ends were cut back, 2 bases at V and 5 bases at J, with 11 bases in the middle. Germline V gives CDR1 SGHTS, CDR2 YDEGEE. The CDR3 region is CASSLQGRDQPQHF. The CDR3 DNA reads as TGTGCCAGCAGCTTACAAGGCCGGGATCAGCCCCAGCATTTT.

On this clone itself: Other DNA sequences in the sample encode the same CDR3. The chain carries TRBV12-3 or TRBV12-4 and TRBJ2-2, with 7 bases lining up with TRBD2. CDR3 length: 13 residues. Unmatched junction bases numbered 3, after V lost 6 bases and J lost 5 bases. CDR3 amino acids: CASSLGGTGELFF. The CDR3 DNA follows: TGTGCCAGCAGCTTGGGGGGGACCGGGGAGCTGTTTTTT.

The V and J genes are TRBV5-1 and TRBJ1-4; 8 bases match TRBD1. Germline CDR1 and CDR2: SGHRS and YFSETQ. This CDR3 is built from 15 residues. V was clipped by 4 bases and J by 5 bases; unmatched bases: 7. In nucleotides, the CDR3 is TGCGCCAGCAGCACCCAGGGGGCGGGGAATGAAAAACTGTTTTTT. This gives the protein CASSTQGAGNEKLFF.

The J gene is TRBJ2-1, the V gene TRBV10-3; TRBD1 might be the D (6 bases). The CDR3 length is 13 residues. Per germline, CDR1 ENHRY and CDR2 SYGVKD. V lost 6 bases to trimming and J lost 3 bases, with 9 bases between them. For the CDR3, the DNA is TGTGCCATCAGCCGGGACAACTACAATGAGCAGTTCTTC. It encodes CAISRDNYNEQFF.